Given below is one TCR beta chain in context. CDR3 size: 16 residues. Germline assignment: CDR1 SEHNR and CDR2 FQNEAQ (reference sequence). V was pared by 5 bases and J by 4 bases, with 8 bases of the junction left unmatched. These data belong to a study of blood T cell repertoires in COVID-19. TCRdb's table, derived via immunoSEQ multiplex PCR, lists solely in-frame clones and lacks some. This repertoire shows about 340,000 clones, about 92% found once; its top ten account for less than 20%. The sequencing sample was made of PBMCs or T cells enriched from blood (not recorded which). This TCR derives from a woman in her twenties or thirties who had recovered from COVID-19. This sequence joins TRBV7-9 and TRBJ1-6; TRBD1 agrees at 7 bases. CDR3 residues: CASSPRGQEYNSPLHF. DNA of the CDR3: TGTGCCAGCAGCCCCCGCGGACAGGAGTATAATTCACCCCTCCACTTT.